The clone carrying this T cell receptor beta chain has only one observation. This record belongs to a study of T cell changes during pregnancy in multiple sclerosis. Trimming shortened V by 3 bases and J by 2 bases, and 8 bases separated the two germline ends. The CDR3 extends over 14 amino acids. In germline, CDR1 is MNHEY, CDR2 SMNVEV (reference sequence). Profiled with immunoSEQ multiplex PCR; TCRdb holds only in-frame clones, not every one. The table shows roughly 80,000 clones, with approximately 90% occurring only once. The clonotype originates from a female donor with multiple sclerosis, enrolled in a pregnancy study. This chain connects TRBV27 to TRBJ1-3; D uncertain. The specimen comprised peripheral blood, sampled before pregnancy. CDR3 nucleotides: TGTGCCAGCAGTTTTTCCGGGGCTGGAAACACCATATATTTT. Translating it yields CASSFSGAGNTIYF.